What follows describes a single TCR beta chain. Sequenced by immunoSEQ multiplex PCR; TCRdb stores in-frame clones only, minus some. Among 97,000 or so clones listed, approximately 86% were seen once. The data are from a study of T cell responses to AZD1222 COVID-19 vaccine. The overall study: Analysis merged second doses at about 4 or about 12 weeks.

V lost 6 bases and J 2 bases, leaving 14 bases between the germline ends. The CDR3 covers 15 residues. Germline loops: CDR1 MDHEN, CDR2 SYDVKM. This rearrangement joins TRBV28 to TRBJ1-5, with D possibly being TRBD1 (6 bases). This specimen was peripheral blood, taken on day 0 of AZD1222 vaccination. The source of this sequence is an adult in good health. CDR3 in amino acids: CASSYTGIGNQPQHF. CDR3 DNA: TGTGCCAGCAGCTACACAGGGATCGGCAATCAGCCCCAGCATTTT. Combining the CDR3 with reference TRBV28 and TRBJ1-5 gives the whole variable domain DVKVTQSSRYLVKRTGEKVFLECVQDMDHENMFWYRQDPGLGLRLIYFSYDVKMKEKGDIPEGYSVSREKKERFSLILESASTNQTSMYLCASSYTGIGNQPQHFGDGTRLSIL.